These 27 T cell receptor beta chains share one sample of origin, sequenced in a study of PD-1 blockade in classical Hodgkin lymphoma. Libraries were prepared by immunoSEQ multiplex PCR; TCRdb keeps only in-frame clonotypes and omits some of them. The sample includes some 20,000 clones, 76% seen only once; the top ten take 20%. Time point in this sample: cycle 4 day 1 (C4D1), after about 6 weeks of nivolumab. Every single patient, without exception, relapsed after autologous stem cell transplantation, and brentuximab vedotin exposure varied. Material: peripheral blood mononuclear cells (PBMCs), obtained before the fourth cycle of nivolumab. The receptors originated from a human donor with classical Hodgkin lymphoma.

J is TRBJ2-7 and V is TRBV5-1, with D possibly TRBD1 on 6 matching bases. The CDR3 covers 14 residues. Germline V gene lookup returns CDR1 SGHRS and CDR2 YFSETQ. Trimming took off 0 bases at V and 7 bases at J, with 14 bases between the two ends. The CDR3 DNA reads TGCGCCAGCAGCTTGGTGACAGGACCACGGGAGCAGTACTTC. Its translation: CASSLVTGPREQYF.

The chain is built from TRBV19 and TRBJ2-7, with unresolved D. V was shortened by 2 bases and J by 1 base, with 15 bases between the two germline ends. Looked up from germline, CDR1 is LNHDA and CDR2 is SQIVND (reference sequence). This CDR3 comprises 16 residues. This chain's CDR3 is CASSILPTRWSYEQYF. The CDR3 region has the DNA TGTGCCAGTAGTATACTTCCGACAAGATGGTCCTACGAGCAGTACTTC.

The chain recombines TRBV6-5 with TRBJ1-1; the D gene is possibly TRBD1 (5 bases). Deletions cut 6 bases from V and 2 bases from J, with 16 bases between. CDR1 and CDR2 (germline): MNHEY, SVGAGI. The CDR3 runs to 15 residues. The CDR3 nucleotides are TGTGCCAGCAGCCAGACCGGGACGGGAAACACTGAAGCTTTCTTT. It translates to CASSQTGTGNTEAFF.

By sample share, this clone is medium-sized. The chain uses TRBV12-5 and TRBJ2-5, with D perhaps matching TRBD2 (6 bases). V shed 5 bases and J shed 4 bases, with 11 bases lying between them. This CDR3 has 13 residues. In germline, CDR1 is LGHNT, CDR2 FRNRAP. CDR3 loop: CASGPGLGETQYF. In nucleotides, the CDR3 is TGTGCTAGTGGTCCGGGACTTGGAGAGACCCAGTACTTC.

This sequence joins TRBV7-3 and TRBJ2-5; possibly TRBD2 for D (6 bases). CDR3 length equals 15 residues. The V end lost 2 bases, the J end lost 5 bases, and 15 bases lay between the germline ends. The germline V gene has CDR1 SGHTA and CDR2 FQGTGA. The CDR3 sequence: CASSLPPTSPETQYF. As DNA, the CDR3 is TGTGCCAGCAGCTTACCCCCGACTAGTCCGGAGACCCAGTACTTC.

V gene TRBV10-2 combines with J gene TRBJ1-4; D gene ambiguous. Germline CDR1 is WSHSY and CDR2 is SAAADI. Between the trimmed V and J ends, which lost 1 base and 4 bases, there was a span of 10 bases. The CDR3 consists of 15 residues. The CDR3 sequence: CASSEWAQYNEKLFF. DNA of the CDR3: TGCGCCAGCAGTGAGTGGGCACAGTATAATGAAAAACTGTTTTTT.

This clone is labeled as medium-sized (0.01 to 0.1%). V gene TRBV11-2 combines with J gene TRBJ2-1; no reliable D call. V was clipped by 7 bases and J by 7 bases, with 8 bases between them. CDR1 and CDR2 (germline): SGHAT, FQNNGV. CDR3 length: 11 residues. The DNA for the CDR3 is TGTGCCAGCACCGACGGAAATGAGCAGTTCTTC. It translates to CASTDGNEQFF.

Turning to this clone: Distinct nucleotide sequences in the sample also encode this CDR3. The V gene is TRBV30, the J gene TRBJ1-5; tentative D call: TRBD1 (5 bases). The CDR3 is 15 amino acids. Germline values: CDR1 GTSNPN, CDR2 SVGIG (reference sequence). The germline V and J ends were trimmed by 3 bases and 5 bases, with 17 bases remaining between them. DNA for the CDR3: TGTGCCTGGAGCGTAAACAGGCCCCCCGATCAGCCCCAGCATTTT. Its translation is CAWSVNRPPDQPQHF.

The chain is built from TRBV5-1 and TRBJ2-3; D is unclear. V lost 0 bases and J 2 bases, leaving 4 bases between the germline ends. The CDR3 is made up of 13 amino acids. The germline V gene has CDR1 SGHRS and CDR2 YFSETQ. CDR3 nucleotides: TGCGCCAGCAGCTTGGACCCCACAGATACGCAGTATTTT. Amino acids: CASSLDPTDTQYF.

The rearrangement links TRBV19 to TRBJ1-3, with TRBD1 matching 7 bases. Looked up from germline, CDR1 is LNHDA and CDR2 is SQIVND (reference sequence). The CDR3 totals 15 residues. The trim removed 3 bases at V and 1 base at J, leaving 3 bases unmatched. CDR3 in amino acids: CASSILDRSGNTIYF. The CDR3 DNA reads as TGTGCCAGTAGTATCCTGGACAGGTCTGGAAACACCATATATTTT.

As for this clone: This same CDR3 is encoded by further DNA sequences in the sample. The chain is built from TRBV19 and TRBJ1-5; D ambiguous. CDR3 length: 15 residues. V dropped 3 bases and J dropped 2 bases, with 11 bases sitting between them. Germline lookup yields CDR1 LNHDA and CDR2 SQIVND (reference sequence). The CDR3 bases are TGTGCCAGTAGTATCCTGGGAGGTGGCAATCAGCCCCAGCATTTT. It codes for CASSILGGGNQPQHF. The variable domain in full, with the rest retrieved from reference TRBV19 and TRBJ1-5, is DGGITQSPKYLFRKEGQNVTLSCEQNLNHDAMYWYRQDPGQGLRLIYYSQIVNDFQKGDIAEGYSVSREKKESFPLTVTSAQKNPTAFYLCASSILGGGNQPQHFGDGTRLSIL.

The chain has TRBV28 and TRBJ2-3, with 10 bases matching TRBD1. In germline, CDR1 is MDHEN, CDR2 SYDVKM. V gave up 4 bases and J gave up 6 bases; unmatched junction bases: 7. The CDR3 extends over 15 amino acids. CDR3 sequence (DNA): TGTGCCAGCAGTTCAAGGACAGGGGGAAGGGATACGCAGTATTTT. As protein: CASSSRTGGRDTQYF.

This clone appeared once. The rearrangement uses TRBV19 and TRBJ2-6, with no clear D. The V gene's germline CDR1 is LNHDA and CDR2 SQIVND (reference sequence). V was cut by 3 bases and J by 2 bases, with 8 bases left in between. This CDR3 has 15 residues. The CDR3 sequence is CASSILPPGANVLTF. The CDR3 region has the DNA TGTGCCAGTAGTATCCTCCCTCCTGGGGCCAACGTCCTGACTTTC.

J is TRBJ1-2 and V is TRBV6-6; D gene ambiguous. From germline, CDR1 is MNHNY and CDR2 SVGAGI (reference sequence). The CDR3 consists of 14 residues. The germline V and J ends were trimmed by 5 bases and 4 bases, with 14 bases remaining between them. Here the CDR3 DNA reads TGTGCCAGCAGTAGGGAGGGTTCATCCTATGGCTACACCTTC. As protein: CASSREGSSYGYTF.

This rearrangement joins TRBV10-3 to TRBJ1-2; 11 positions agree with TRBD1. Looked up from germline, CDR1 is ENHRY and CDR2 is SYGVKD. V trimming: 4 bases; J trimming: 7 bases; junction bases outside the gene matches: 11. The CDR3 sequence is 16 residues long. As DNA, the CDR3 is TGTGCCATCAGTGGGCAACCGGGACAGGGGGTGGGTGGCTACACCTTC. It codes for CAISGQPGQGVGGYTF.

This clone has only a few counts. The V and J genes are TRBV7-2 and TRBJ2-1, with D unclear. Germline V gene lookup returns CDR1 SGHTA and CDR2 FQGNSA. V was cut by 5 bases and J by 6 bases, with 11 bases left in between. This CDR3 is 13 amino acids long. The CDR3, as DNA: TGTGCCAGCAGCCCTGACCCCGCCAATGAGCAGTTCTTC. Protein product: CASSPDPANEQFF.

CDR3 amino acids: CASSQTGKGFSYNSPLHF. Here the CDR3 DNA reads TGTGCCAGCAGTCAGACAGGGAAGGGGTTCTCCTATAATTCACCCCTCCACTTT. This chain joins TRBV28 and TRBJ1-6, with 7 bases identical to TRBD1. This CDR3 has 18 residues. Per germline, CDR1 MDHEN and CDR2 SYDVKM. V shed 5 bases, J shed 0 bases, and the junction held 10 bases outside the gene matches.

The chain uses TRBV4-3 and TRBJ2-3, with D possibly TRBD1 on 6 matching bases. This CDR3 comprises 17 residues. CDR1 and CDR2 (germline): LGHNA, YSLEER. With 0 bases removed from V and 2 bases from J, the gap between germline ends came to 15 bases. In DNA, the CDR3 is TGCGCCAGCAGCCAAGATCGGTACAGGGAGCACACAGATACGCAGTATTTT. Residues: CASSQDRYREHTDTQYF.

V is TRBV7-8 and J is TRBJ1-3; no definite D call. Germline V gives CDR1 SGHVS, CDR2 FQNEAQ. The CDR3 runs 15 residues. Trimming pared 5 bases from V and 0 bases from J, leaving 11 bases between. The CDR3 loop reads CASSPPWGSGNTIYF. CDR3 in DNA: TGTGCCAGCAGCCCTCCCTGGGGCTCTGGAAACACCATATATTTT.

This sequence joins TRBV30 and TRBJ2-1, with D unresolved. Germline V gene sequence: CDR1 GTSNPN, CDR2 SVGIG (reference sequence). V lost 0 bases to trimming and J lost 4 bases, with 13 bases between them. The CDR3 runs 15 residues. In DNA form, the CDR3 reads TGTGCCTGGAGTGTACCGGCGCCCGCTTACAATGAGCAGTTCTTC. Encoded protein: CAWSVPAPAYNEQFF.

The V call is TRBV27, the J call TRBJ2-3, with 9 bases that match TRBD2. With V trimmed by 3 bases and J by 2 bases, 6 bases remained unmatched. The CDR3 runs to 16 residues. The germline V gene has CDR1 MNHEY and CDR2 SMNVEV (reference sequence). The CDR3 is CASSFRGRALTDTQYF. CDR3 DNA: TGTGCCAGCAGTTTCCGCGGGAGGGCCCTCACAGATACGCAGTATTTT.

DNA of the CDR3: TGCGCCAGCAGCTTGGCGGGACAGGGGTCCGGGGAGCTGTTTTTT. Translated, it gives CASSLAGQGSGELFF. The V call is TRBV5-1, the J call TRBJ2-2; the match to TRBD1 covers 10 bases. Unmatched junction bases numbered 2, after V lost 0 bases and J lost 6 bases. The V gene's germline CDR1 is SGHRS and CDR2 YFSETQ. The CDR3 sequence is 15 residues long.

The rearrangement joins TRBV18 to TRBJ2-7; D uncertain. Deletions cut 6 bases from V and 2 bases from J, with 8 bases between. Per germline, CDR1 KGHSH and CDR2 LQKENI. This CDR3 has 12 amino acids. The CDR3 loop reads CASSLTAYEQYF. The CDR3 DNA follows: TGTGCCAGCTCCCTGACGGCCTACGAGCAGTACTTC.

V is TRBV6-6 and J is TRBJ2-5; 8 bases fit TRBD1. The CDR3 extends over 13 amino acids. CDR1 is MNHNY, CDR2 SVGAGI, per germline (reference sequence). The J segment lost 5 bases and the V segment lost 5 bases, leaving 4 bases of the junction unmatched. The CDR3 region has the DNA TGTGCCAGCAGTCGACAGGGGATTGAGACCCAGTACTTC. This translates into CASSRQGIETQYF.

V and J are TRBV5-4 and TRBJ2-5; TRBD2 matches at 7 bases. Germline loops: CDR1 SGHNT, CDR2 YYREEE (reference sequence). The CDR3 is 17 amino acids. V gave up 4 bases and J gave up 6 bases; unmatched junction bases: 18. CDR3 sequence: CASSQDDSGPQGKTQYF. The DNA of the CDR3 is TGTGCCAGCAGCCAAGATGATAGCGGGCCTCAAGGGAAGACCCAGTACTTC. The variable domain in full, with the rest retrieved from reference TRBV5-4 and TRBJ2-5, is ETGVTQSPTHLIKTRGQQVTLRCSSQSGHNTVSWYQQALGQGPQFIFQYYREEENGRGNFPPRFSGLQFPNYSSELNVNALELDDSALYLCASSQDDSGPQGKTQYFGPGTRLLVL.

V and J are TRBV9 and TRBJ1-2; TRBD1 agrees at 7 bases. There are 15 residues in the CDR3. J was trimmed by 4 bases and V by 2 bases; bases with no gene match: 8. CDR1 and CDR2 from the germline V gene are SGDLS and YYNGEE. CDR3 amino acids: CASSVAGTEVYGYTF. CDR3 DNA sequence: TGTGCCAGCAGCGTCGCCGGGACAGAGGTCTATGGCTACACCTTC.

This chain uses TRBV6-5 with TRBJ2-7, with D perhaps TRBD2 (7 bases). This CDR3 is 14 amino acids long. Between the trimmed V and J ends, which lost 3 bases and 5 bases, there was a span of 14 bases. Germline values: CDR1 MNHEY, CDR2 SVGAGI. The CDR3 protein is CASSYGGGLNEQYV. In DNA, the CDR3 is TGTGCCAGCAGTTATGGGGGGGGCTTAAACGAGCAGTACGTC.